These 23 T cell receptor beta chains came from one sample sequenced in a study of shared clonotypes between healthy human individuals. Sequencing was performed with immunoSEQ multiplex PCR; in TCRdb, only in-frame clones are kept and a portion is missing. The sample comprises 2,500,000 or so clones, approximately 92% of which are singletons, and over 0.12% rests with the top ten. Sequenced: naive CD4+ T cells sorted from blood. Noted subset: CD45RA+ positively selected. These receptors were obtained from a man younger than 30 in good health.

CDR3 coding DNA: TGTGCCAGCAGTGAATATCTTCAGGGGCTCAGTGAGACCCAGTACTTC. Protein: CASSEYLQGLSETQYF. V gene TRBV25-1 combines with J gene TRBJ2-5, with a weak D call TRBD1 (6 bases). The length of the CDR3 is 16 residues. The V and J ends lost 0 bases and 5 bases respectively, with 16 bases between them. The germline CDR1 and CDR2 sequences are MGHDK and SYGVNS.

The chain employs TRBV7-6 and TRBJ2-1; D not certain. V lost 3 bases and J lost 0, with 9 bases in between. Germline values: CDR1 SGHVS, CDR2 FNYEAQ. The CDR3 is made up of 15 amino acids. This CDR3 is CASSFVGSSYNEQFF. The CDR3 DNA reads TGTGCCAGCAGCTTCGTGGGTAGCTCCTACAATGAGCAGTTCTTC.

The chain combines TRBV5-1 with TRBJ2-7, with D possibly being TRBD2 (6 bases). Per the germline V gene, CDR1 is SGHRS and CDR2 is YFSETQ. The CDR3 consists of 15 residues. V dropped 4 bases and J dropped 0 bases, with 14 bases sitting between them. The chain's CDR3 is CASSPVGRGSYEQYF. Here the CDR3 DNA reads TGCGCCAGCAGCCCCGTGGGGCGGGGCTCCTACGAGCAGTACTTC.

This chain joins TRBV21-1 and TRBJ2-2; TRBD1, as called in the table, went unchecked against the DNA. TRBV21-1 constitutes a pseudogene. The CDR3 contains 17 residues. The DNA for the CDR3 is TGTGCCAGCAGCACTCGGAGGACAGGGATGGGCACCGGGGAGCTGTTTTTT. Protein sequence: CASSTRRTGMGTGELFF.

The chain links TRBV27 to TRBJ2-3; 8 nucleotides align to TRBD2. V shed 6 bases, J shed 5 bases, and the junction held 16 bases outside the gene matches. Germline V gene sequence: CDR1 MNHEY, CDR2 SMNVEV (reference sequence). The CDR3 sequence is 17 residues long. This CDR3 reads CASRRASARGEGDTQYF. The CDR3 bases are TGTGCCAGCAGACGGGCCTCCGCGCGGGGGGAAGGAGATACGCAGTATTTT.

The chain carries TRBV9 and TRBJ1-5, with no clear D. V was cut by 6 bases and J by 2 bases, with 12 bases left in between. The germline V gene has CDR1 SGDLS and CDR2 YYNGEE. The length of the CDR3 is 14 residues. Written as DNA, the CDR3 is TGTGCCAGCACCTTGGACCGACGCAATCAGCCCCAGCATTTT. As protein: CASTLDRRNQPQHF.

This rearrangement joins TRBV5-1 to TRBJ1-3; possible D gene TRBD1, 5 bases. V dropped 0 bases and J dropped 4 bases, with 8 bases sitting between them. This CDR3 contains 14 residues. The germline gives CDR1 SGHRS, CDR2 YFSETQ. This CDR3 is CASSLEGLGNTIYF. CDR3 nucleotide sequence: TGCGCCAGCAGCTTGGAGGGACTCGGAAACACCATATATTTT.

V and J are TRBV10-1 and TRBJ2-7; possible D gene TRBD1, 6 bases. The CDR3 loop spans 14 amino acids. Germline CDR1 WNHNN, CDR2 SYGVQD (reference sequence). V shed 2 bases and J shed 5 bases, with 13 bases lying between them. The CDR3 sequence: CASSERLGADEQYF. CDR3 DNA: TGCGCCAGCAGTGAGCGCCTGGGGGCGGACGAGCAGTACTTC.

The chain combines TRBV5-1 with TRBJ2-5, with 7 bases matching TRBD2. Germline lookup yields CDR1 SGHRS and CDR2 YFSETQ. V lost 0 bases and J lost 5; bases outside the gene matches: 13. The CDR3 is 17 residues long. The CDR3 sequence is CASSLGSTSDLMETQYF. The CDR3 DNA reads as TGCGCCAGCAGCTTGGGGAGCACTAGCGATCTAATGGAGACCCAGTACTTC.

This clone was found once. The chain has TRBV11-2 and TRBJ2-7, with 12 bases identical to TRBD2. The CDR3 has 15 amino acids. Losses at the gene ends were 5 bases for V and 5 bases for J; bases not matched to a gene: 7. Per the germline V gene, CDR1 is SGHAT and CDR2 is FQNNGV. The CDR3, as DNA: TGTGCCAGCAGCCGGACTAGCGGGATAGAGAACGAGCAGTACTTC. It translates to CASSRTSGIENEQYF.

On this clone: Other nucleotide sequences from this sample produce the same CDR3. CDR3 in amino acids: CASSSRTSGYEQYF. For the CDR3, the DNA is TGTGCCAGCAGCTCGAGGACTAGCGGCTACGAGCAGTACTTC. V usage is TRBV11-2 and J usage is TRBJ2-7; TRBD2 aligns across 10 bases. The V segment lost 4 bases and the J segment 3 bases; nucleotides outside the gene matches: 3. The CDR3 has 14 amino acids. The germline V gene has CDR1 SGHAT and CDR2 FQNNGV.

The chain carries TRBV6-6 and TRBJ1-2; D remains unclear. CDR1 MNHNY and CDR2 SVGAGI come from the germline V gene (reference sequence). The length of the CDR3 is 14 residues. Trimming removed 2 bases at V and 1 base at J, with 8 bases between. CDR3 protein: CASSYRSGNYGYTF. CDR3 nucleotides: TGTGCCAGCAGTTACCGTTCTGGTAACTATGGCTACACCTTC.

Here the CDR3 DNA reads TGTGCCAGCAGTTCAGGGGGCAATCAGCCCCAGCATTTT. Its protein product is CASSSGGNQPQHF. The genes are TRBV6-6 and TRBJ1-5, with D possibly being TRBD1 (6 bases). Trimming left V 4 bases short and J 2 bases short, with 6 bases between. The CDR3 is 13 amino acids. From germline, CDR1 is MNHNY and CDR2 SVGAGI (reference sequence).

The rearrangement links TRBV7-9 to TRBJ2-1, with TRBD2 identical over 7 bases. Losses at the gene ends were 1 base for V and 10 bases for J; bases not matched to a gene: 7. The CDR3 runs 14 residues. Germline lookup yields CDR1 SEHNR and CDR2 FQNEAQ (reference sequence). The CDR3 coding sequence is TGTGCCAGCAGCTTAGAGTCCGGGACTATCGAGCAGTTCTTC. It is translated as CASSLESGTIEQFF.

The chain has TRBV11-2 and TRBJ2-4; 7 nucleotides agree with TRBD1. The germline V gene has CDR1 SGHAT and CDR2 FQNNGV. V was pared by 5 bases and J by 6 bases, with 7 bases of the junction left unmatched. This CDR3 has 14 amino acids. The CDR3 is CASSPGQLGNIQYF. CDR3 in DNA: TGTGCCAGCAGCCCGGGACAGCTCGGAAACATTCAGTACTTC.

With regard to this clone: Other DNA sequences of this sample code for an identical CDR3. The V and J genes are TRBV5-4 and TRBJ1-1; the D is unclear. The CDR3 consists of 14 residues. Germline-derived CDR1 and CDR2 are SGHNT and YYREEE (reference sequence). The V end lost 2 bases, the J end lost 0 bases, and 8 bases lay between the germline ends. The CDR3 spells CASSLPALNTEAFF. The CDR3 nucleotides are TGTGCCAGCAGCTTACCCGCACTGAACACTGAAGCTTTCTTT.

V is TRBV6-5 and J is TRBJ2-7, with 7 bases that match TRBD1. Germline lookup yields CDR1 MNHEY and CDR2 SVGAGI. The CDR3 runs to 15 residues. The trim removed 6 bases at V and 3 bases at J, leaving 11 bases unmatched. The chain's CDR3 is CASRLRTGQIYEQYF. CDR3 DNA sequence: TGTGCCAGCAGACTTCGGACGGGACAGATCTACGAGCAGTACTTC.

V gene TRBV19 combines with J gene TRBJ2-5; tentatively, D is TRBD2 (6 bases). CDR3 size: 13 residues. The germline V gene has CDR1 LNHDA and CDR2 SQIVND (reference sequence). Trimming left V 10 bases short and J 3 bases short, with 15 bases between. CDR3 loop: CATSAGIKETQYF. The CDR3 DNA follows: TGTGCCACCTCGGCGGGGATAAAAGAGACCCAGTACTTC.

V is TRBV4-2 and J is TRBJ1-3; no clear D. The germline gives CDR1 LGHNA, CDR2 YNFKEQ. Trimming stripped 0 bases from V and 4 bases from J, with 25 bases between. The length of the CDR3 is 20 residues. The CDR3 DNA sequence: TGTGCCAGCAGCCAAGAGCCCCCAACCCCGGCTCTCATTTGGGGAAACACCATATATTTT. Its protein product is CASSQEPPTPALIWGNTIYF.

This clone was seen once. This chain uses TRBV30 with TRBJ1-2; 8 bases are a match to TRBD1. This CDR3 has 15 residues. V lost 4 bases and J lost 4; bases outside the gene matches: 11. Germline V CDR1 and CDR2: GTSNPN, SVGIG (reference sequence). In nucleotides, the CDR3 is TGTGCCTGGACCCGACAGGGGAAGTGGACCTATGGCTACACCTTC. It encodes CAWTRQGKWTYGYTF. The variable domain in full, completed from reference TRBV30 and TRBJ1-2, reads SQTIHQWPATLVQPVGSPLSLECTVEGTSNPNLYWYRQAAGRGLQLLFYSVGIGQISSEVPQNLSASRPQDRQFILSSKKLLLSDSGFYLCAWTRQGKWTYGYTFGSGTRLTVV.

The rearrangement links TRBV2 to TRBJ2-5, with 7 bases lining up with TRBD2. This CDR3 is built from 13 residues. Unmatched junction bases numbered 5, after V lost 5 bases and J lost 5 bases. Germline values: CDR1 SNHLY, CDR2 FYNNEI. CDR3 DNA sequence: TGTGCCAGCAGTCCTGGACTAGTCGAGACCCAGTACTTC. Translated, it gives CASSPGLVETQYF. Supplemented by reference TRBV2 and TRBJ2-5, the full variable domain reads EPEVTQTPSHQVTQMGQEVILRCVPISNHLYFYWYRQILGQKVEFLVSFYNNEISEKSEIFDDQFSVERPDGSNFTLKIRSTKLEDSAMYFCASSPGLVETQYFGPGTRLLVL.

Remarks on this clone: The sample has other DNA sequences that encode this CDR3 too. This rearrangement joins TRBV30 to TRBJ2-1; TRBD1 aligns across 7 bases. The germline V gene encodes CDR1 GTSNPN and CDR2 SVGIG (reference sequence). This CDR3 spans 15 amino acids. The V and J ends lost 0 bases and 4 bases, in that order; junction bases with no gene match: 6. The CDR3 loop reads CAWSVPDRDYNEQFF. Written as DNA, the CDR3 is TGTGCCTGGAGTGTACCAGACAGGGATTACAATGAGCAGTTCTTC. The full variable domain, completed using reference TRBV30 and TRBJ2-1, is SQTIHQWPATLVQPVGSPLSLECTVEGTSNPNLYWYRQAAGRGLQLLFYSVGIGQISSEVPQNLSASRPQDRQFILSSKKLLLSDSGFYLCAWSVPDRDYNEQFFGPGTRLTVL.

CDR3: CASSPGAGGVARKNYGYTF. Written as DNA, the CDR3 is TGCGCCAGCAGCCCGGGAGCAGGGGGCGTTGCTCGGAAAAACTATGGCTACACCTTC. The chain employs TRBV4-1 and TRBJ1-2, with 8 bases identical to TRBD1. The CDR3 totals 19 residues. Germline trimming cut 4 bases from V and 2 bases from J; bases unmatched to any gene: 18. Germline V gene sequence: CDR1 MGHRA, CDR2 YSYEKL.